The clone carrying this TCR beta chain was observed at least ten times. To make TCR beta libraries, researchers used iRepertoire HTBI primers and Arm-PCR of CDR3 regions. TCRdb re-called the multiplex PCR reads through MiXCR, storing one row per CDR3 protein. This table holds roughly 520,000 distinct CDR3 sequences, 12% found once. The CDR3 runs to 14 residues. Between the trimmed V and J ends, which lost 6 bases and 2 bases, there was a span of 11 bases. Germline loops: CDR1 SGHAT, CDR2 FQNNGV. This record comes from a study of regulatory T cells in long-lasting Graves disease. Time point given: newly diagnosed GD, antithyroid drugs for less than 3 months. Extracted PBMC RNA gave rise to the TCR library. These data are also associated with another study on T cells in Graves' hyperthyroidism and ophthalmopathy. That source reports: The authors deemed Graves' hyperthyroidism stable absent ophthalmopathy progression within 18 months.

The receptor was isolated from a woman aged 25 to 39 with Graves disease. The rearrangement joins TRBV11-2 to TRBJ1-3; possible D gene TRBD1, 5 bases. The starting material was peripheral blood mononuclear cells (PBMCs), obtained at new diagnosis, from a patient treated with antithyroid drugs. The CDR3 sequence: CASRNSGPGNTIYF. Written as DNA, the CDR3 is TGTGCCAGCAGGAATTCGGGGCCTGGAAACACCATATATTTT.